This section outlines one T cell receptor beta chain sequence together with its context. The data originate from a study of quantifying T cell responses using KT2 cells. The overall study: TCR alpha and beta constant-region primers primed reverse transcription of RNA.

An oligo carrying a UMI was ligated to the cDNA 3' end. First-round PCR used roughly 4 cycles and beta primers RC1.1 and RC1.2 covering TRBC1 and TRBC2. MiXCR, applied by TCRdb to the UMI-ligation and nested PCR reads, yields one record per CDR3 protein. The data contain approximately 50,000 distinct CDR3 sequences, around 10% of them singletons. V dropped 2 bases and J dropped 5 bases, with 9 bases sitting between them. Germline lookup yields CDR1 SEHNR and CDR2 FQNEAQ (reference sequence). This CDR3 spans 13 amino acids. Sample: PBMCs spiked with cells of the T cell clone KT2. The chain employs TRBV7-9 and TRBJ1-2, with D unresolved. This TCR was sampled from a human donor. The CDR3 coding sequence is TGTGCCAGCAGCTTAAATGGAGGGTATGGCTACACCTTC. Protein sequence: CASSLNGGYGYTF.